Sequencing of this T cell receptor beta chain was carried out in a study of blood T cell repertoires in COVID-19. Turning to the study itself: Sites in the United States, Italy and Spain provided acute and convalescent COVID-19 samples.

This CDR3 contains 12 residues. Germline V gene sequence: CDR1 SQVTM, CDR2 ANQGSEA. V lost 7 bases and J 5 bases, leaving 12 bases between the germline ends. Sequenced by immunoSEQ multiplex PCR; TCRdb stores in-frame clones only, minus some. Here the sample spans around 250,000 clones, more than 70% being singletons. Participants' own reports of clinical history determined their cohort assignment. The chain carries TRBV29-1 and TRBJ1-5; no firm D call. Sequenced sample: PBMCs or T cells enriched from blood (not recorded which). This receptor was identified in a woman aged 40 to 50 with acute COVID-19. In DNA form, the CDR3 reads TGCAGCGCCTCACTGGCGGATCAGCCCCAGCATTTT. Residues: CSASLADQPQHF.